A selection of T cell receptor beta chains follows, all from one sample in a study of T cell repertoires in ileal Crohn's disease. Sequencing used immunoSEQ multiplex PCR; TCRdb keeps in-frame clones, though not all of them. The sample holds more than 11,000 clones, over 65% seen once. Material for sequencing was ileal tissue. The receptors were gathered from an adult with Crohn's disease. Each CDR3 is given with its conserved first and last residue. A D gene is named only where the DNA matches it firmly. The size entry is marked missing in some rows and otherwise reads once, few, many or a size class.

NA | TRBJ1-2 | TRBV27 | NA | CASSPINPGRLNYGYTF | TGTGCCAGCAGTCCTATAAACCCAGGGCGACTGAACTATGGCTACACCTTC
TRBD1 | TRBJ1-4 | TRBV19 | NA | CASSPPGQGVEKLFF | TGTGCCAGTAGTCCCCCGGGACAGGGAGTTGAAAAACTGTTTTTT
NA | TRBJ2-2 | TRBV5-1 | NA | CASFRGGNTGELFF | TGCGCCAGCTTCAGAGGGGGAAACACCGGGGAGCTGTTTTTT
TRBD1 | TRBJ2-3 | TRBV5-1 | NA | CASSSGQAERTDTQYF | TGCGCCAGCAGCTCGGGACAGGCAGAGCGCACAGATACGCAGTATTTT
TRBD1 | TRBJ2-7 | TRBV6-1 | NA | CATTSGTGGYEQYF | TGTGCCACCACGTCCGGGACAGGGGGCTACGAGCAGTACTTC
TRBD2 | TRBJ2-7 | TRBV5-1 | NA | CASSSGLAGNSYEQYF | TGCGCCAGCAGCTCGGGACTAGCGGGGAACTCCTACGAGCAGTACTTC
TRBD2 | TRBJ2-7 | TRBV5-1 | NA | CASSLDIGGAYEQYF | TGCGCCAGCAGCTTGGATATCGGGGGGGCCTACGAGCAGTACTTC
TRBD1 | TRBJ1-4 | TRBV4-1 | NA | CASSQVGRGRTNEKLFF | TGCGCCAGCAGCCAAGTTGGCAGGGGGCGGACAAATGAAAAACTGTTTTTT
NA | TRBJ1-2 | TRBV5-1 | NA | CASSFGDFGDGYTF | TGCGCCAGCAGCTTTGGTGACTTCGGCGATGGCTACACCTTC
TRBD1 | TRBJ2-1 | TRBV4-3 | once | CASSQDYGTGGNEQFF | TGCGCCAGCAGCCAAGACTACGGGACAGGGGGCAATGAGCAGTTCTTC
NA | TRBJ2-1 | TRBV19 | NA | CASSDLEGAGVFF | TGTGCCAGTAGTGACTTGGAAGGGGCCGGTGTATTCTTC
TRBD1 | TRBJ2-7 | TRBV6-5 | NA | CASTRGPFGYEQYF | TGTGCCAGCACCAGGGGGCCTTTTGGGTACGAGCAGTACTTC
NA | TRBJ1-4 | TRBV28 | NA | CASSPRGAPGIGLFF | TGTGCCAGCAGTCCCCGGGGGGCCCCTGGTATTGGTCTGTTTTTT
TRBD1 | TRBJ2-1 | TRBV28 | NA | CASSTRTGGEQFF | TGTGCCAGCAGTACGCGGACAGGCGGAGAGCAGTTCTTC
TRBD1 | TRBJ2-5 | TRBV5-1 | NA | CASSYTGGQGTKTQYF | TGCGCCAGCAGCTATACGGGAGGACAGGGGACGAAGACCCAGTACTTC
TRBD2 | TRBJ2-2 | TRBV28 | NA | CASLAGVTGELFF | TGTGCCAGCTTAGCGGGGGTTACCGGGGAGCTGTTTTTT